This T cell receptor (beta chain) derives from a study of CD8+ T cells in alopecia areata (dated by TCRdb to 2016 to 2019). Describing the broader study: Treated patients were enrolled in an open-label pilot trial of oral tofacitinib, 5 to 10 mg twice daily, for moderate-to-severe alopecia areata. Patients received tofacitinib for 6 to 18 months and were then followed off drug for 6 months to check for delayed response and recurrence. For the treated patients, the SALT score, which quantifies what percentage of scalp surface area is affected, served as the measure of disease severity. In both human patients and the C3H/HeJ mouse model, the study applied high-throughput TCRbeta sequencing to look at T cell clonal expansion in alopecia areata. On the human side, TCRbeta sequencing was run on scalp tissue and on sorted CD4+ and CD8+ peripheral blood T cells from healthy controls and from alopecia areata patients with either patchy or totalis/universalis disease. Patients on tofacitinib were biopsied at baseline and after 4 and 24 weeks of treatment, and several of the patients also had a later scalp biopsy. Scalp clonality was compared among normal scalp (n=4), patchy alopecia areata scalp (n=8), and alopecia totalis/universalis scalp (n=8). RNA was extracted with the PAXgene miRNA kit for fixed scalp, the miRNeasy kit for PBMCs, and the RNeasy kit for mouse skin. TCRbeta CDR3 regions were amplified by immunoSEQ multiplex PCR using 35 Vbeta forward and 13 Jbeta reverse primers.

The time point label corresponds to: less than five weeks on oral tofacitinib. Read against the paper, the sample's treatment or condition label means: oral pan-JAK inhibitor, 5-10 mg twice daily. From alopecia areata patients, peripheral blood was collected along with lesional scalp punch biopsies. PBMCs were isolated by density centrifugation and stained for CD3, CD4 and CD8, after which CD4+ and CD8+ T cells were sorted on a FACSAria. Study-wide conclusions, independent of this receptor: Compared with mice, TCR sequences shared between patients were less clear, possibly partly because of HLA diversity across the patient population. Resident alphabeta T cells in normal human skin are also sequenced, complicating scalp TCR repertoire analysis, unlike mouse skin dominated by gammadelta T cells. Tofacitinib significantly decreased scalp clonality and the number of expanded CD8+ clones among the top 100 scalp clones. During tofacitinib treatment, many expanded lesional clones stuck around in both scalp and blood, and this persistence may partly explain why relapse happens after treatment is stopped. Because the treated cohort was small and included a single nonresponder, larger studies are needed to assess links between baseline CD8+ expansion and response. Compared with normal scalp, lesional scalp had higher clonality and more expanded CD8+ clones, particularly in alopecia totalis/universalis, a pattern that suggests antigenic drive.

Reading from cysteine to phenylalanine, the CDR3 counts 15 amino acids. The DNA shown is the 45-base CDR3, in frame from base 1. The junction shows trimming of 4 bases on V and 1 base on J, and the gene matches do not reach 6 bases of it. In the germline V gene, CDR1 corresponds to SGDLS and CDR2 to YYNGEE. The library was made by the immunoSEQ multiplex PCR assay. For TCR sequencing, RNA was extracted from every sample and reverse transcribed into cDNA to serve as template. First-strand cDNA was synthesized using SuperScript III with a 2:1 mix of oligo-dT and random hexamers. A synthetic immune receptor repertoire was used to assess amplification bias, and residual bias was removed computationally. On the authors' methods: Raw reads were preprocessed to remove errors, and CDR3 was defined according to IMGT conventions as the region from the conserved cysteine to phenylalanine. Clonality was computed by normalizing Shannon entropy by log2 of the number of productive unique TCRs and subtracting the result from 1. Scalp TCRbeta sequences were cross-referenced with sorted blood CD4 and CD8 repertoires so that the CD4 or CD8 identity of scalp clones could be inferred. Not all clones reach the TCRdb copy of this immuneACCESS table, which keeps in-frame sequences only. Checked studies attribute under half of the gap to unresolved V genes and leave the rest unexplained. V and J calls plus clone size are reproduced from that table; the DNA served to infer D and trimming. A total of 120,000 or so clones appear in this sample, over 55% of them only once. The leading ten clones occupy more than 5.5% of the sample.

This clone was picked up a small number of times. Its antigen target is currently unknown. No quality values exist for individual bases; no much larger clone is one base distant. The TCR originated in a human donor with alopecia areata. The sample was CD4+ T cells sorted from blood, taken at week 4, from a patient treated with tofacitinib. In this chain, TRBV9 is recombined with TRBJ1-1, with TRBD1 matching 8 junction bases. Read as DNA, the sequence is TGTGCCAGCAGCCCTTGGACAGGGTCGAACACTGAAGCTTTCTTT. This encodes CASSPWTGSNTEAFF.